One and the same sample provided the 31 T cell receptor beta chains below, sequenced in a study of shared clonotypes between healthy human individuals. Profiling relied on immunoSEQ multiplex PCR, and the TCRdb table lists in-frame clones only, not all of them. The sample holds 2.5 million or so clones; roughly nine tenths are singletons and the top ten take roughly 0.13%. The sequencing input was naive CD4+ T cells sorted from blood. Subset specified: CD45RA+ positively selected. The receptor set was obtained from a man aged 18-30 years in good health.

The CDR3 loop is CASRLTSGGANEQFF. The CDR3 DNA sequence: TGTGCCAGCAGGCTAACTAGCGGGGGGGCCAATGAGCAGTTCTTC. V usage is TRBV6-5 and J usage is TRBJ2-1; 13 bases are a match to TRBD2. The CDR3 extends over 15 amino acids. Germline-derived CDR1 and CDR2 are MNHEY and SVGAGI. Losses at the gene ends were 6 bases for V and 6 bases for J; bases not matched to a gene: 5.

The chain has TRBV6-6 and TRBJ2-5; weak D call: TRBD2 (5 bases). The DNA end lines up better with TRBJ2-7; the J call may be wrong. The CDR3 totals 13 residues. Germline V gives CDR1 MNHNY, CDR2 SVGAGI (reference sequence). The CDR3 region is CASEAETSYEQYF. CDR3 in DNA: TGTGCCAGCGAAGCGGAAACCTCCTACGAGCAGTACTTC.

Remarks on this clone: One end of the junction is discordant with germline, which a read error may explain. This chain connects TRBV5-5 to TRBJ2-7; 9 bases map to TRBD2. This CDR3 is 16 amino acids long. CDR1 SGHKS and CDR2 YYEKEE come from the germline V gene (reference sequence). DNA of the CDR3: TGTGCCAGCAGCTTGGGACTAGCGGAGCTCGGGTACGAGCAGCACTTC. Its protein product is CASSLGLAELGYEQHF.

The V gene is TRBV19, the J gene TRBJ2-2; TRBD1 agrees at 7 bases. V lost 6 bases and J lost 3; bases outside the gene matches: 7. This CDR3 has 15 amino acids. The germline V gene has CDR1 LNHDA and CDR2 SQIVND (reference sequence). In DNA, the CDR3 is TGTGCCAGTAGGGATCTTACAGGGGACACCGGGGAGCTGTTTTTT. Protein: CASRDLTGDTGELFF.

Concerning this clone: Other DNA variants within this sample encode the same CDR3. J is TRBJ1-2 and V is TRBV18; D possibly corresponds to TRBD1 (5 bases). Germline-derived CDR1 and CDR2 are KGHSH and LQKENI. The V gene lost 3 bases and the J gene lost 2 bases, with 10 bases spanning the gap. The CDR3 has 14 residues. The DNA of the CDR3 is TGTGCCAGCTCACCTCAGGGAGGGAACTATGGCTACACCTTC. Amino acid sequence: CASSPQGGNYGYTF.

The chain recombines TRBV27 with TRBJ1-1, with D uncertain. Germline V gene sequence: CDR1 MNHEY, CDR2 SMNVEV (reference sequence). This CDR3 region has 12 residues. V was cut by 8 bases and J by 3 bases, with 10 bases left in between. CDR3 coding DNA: TGTGCCAGCGGACCCGACTACACTGAAGCTTTCTTT. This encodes CASGPDYTEAFF.

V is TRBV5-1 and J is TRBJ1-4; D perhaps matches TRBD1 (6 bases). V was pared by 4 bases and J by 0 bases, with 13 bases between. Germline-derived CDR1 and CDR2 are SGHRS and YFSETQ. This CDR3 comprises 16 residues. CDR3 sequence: CASSAGQSTTNEKLFF. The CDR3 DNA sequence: TGCGCCAGCAGCGCGGGACAATCGACAACTAATGAAAAACTGTTTTTT.

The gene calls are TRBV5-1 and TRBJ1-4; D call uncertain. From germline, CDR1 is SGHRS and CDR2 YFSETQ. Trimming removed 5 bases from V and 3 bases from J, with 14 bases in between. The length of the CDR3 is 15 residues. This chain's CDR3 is CASRVVQEANEKLFF. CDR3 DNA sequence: TGCGCCAGCAGGGTTGTGCAGGAAGCTAATGAAAAACTGTTTTTT. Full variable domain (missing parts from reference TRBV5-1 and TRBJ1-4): KAGVTQTPRYLIKTRGQQVTLSCSPISGHRSVSWYQQTPGQGLQFLFEYFSETQRNKGNFPGRFSGRQFSNSRSEMNVSTLELGDSALYLCASRVVQEANEKLFFGSGTQLSVL.

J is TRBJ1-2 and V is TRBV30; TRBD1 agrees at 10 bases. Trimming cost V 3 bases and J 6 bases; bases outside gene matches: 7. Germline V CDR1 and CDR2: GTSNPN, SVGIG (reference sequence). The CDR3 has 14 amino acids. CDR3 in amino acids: CAWRGQGKVNGYTF. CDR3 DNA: TGTGCCTGGAGGGGACAGGGGAAGGTCAATGGCTACACCTTC.

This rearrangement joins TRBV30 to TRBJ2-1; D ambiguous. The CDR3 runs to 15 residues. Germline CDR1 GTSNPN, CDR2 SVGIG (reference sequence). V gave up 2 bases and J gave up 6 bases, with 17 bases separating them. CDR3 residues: CAWSRRVAVGNEQFF. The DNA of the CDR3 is TGTGCCTGGAGTCGTAGGGTTGCGGTCGGCAATGAGCAGTTCTTC.

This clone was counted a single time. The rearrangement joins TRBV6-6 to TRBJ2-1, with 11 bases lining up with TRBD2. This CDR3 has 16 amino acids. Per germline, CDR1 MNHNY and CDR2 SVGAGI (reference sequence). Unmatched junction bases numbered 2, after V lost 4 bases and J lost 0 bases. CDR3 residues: CASSLLAGDSYNEQFF. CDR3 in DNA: TGTGCCAGCAGTTTACTAGCGGGGGACTCCTACAATGAGCAGTTCTTC.

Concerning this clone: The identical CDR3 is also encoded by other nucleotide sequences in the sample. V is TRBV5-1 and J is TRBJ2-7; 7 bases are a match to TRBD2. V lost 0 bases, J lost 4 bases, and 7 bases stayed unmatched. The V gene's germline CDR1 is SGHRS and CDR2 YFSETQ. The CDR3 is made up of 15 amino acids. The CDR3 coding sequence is TGCGCCAGCAGCTTGGTGGGGCGGGAGAGTTACGAGCAGTACTTC. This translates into CASSLVGRESYEQYF.

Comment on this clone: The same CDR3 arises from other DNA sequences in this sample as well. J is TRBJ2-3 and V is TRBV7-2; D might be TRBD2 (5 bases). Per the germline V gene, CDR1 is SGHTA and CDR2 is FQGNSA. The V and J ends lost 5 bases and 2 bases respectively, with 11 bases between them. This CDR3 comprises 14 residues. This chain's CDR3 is CASSRGLDTDTQYF. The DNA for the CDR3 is TGTGCCAGCAGCCGAGGGCTAGACACAGATACGCAGTATTTT.

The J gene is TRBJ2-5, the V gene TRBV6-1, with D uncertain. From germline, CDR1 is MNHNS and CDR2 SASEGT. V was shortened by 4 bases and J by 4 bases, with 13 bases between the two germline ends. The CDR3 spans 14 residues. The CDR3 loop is CASSVGPTTETQYF. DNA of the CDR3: TGTGCCAGCAGTGTTGGTCCCACGACAGAGACCCAGTACTTC.

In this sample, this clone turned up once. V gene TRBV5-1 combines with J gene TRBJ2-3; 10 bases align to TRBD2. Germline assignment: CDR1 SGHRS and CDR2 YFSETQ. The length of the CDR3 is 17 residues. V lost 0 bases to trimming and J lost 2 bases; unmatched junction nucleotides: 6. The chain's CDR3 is CASSLALAGSPTDTQYF. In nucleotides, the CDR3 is TGCGCCAGCAGCTTGGCACTAGCGGGGAGTCCCACAGATACGCAGTATTTT.

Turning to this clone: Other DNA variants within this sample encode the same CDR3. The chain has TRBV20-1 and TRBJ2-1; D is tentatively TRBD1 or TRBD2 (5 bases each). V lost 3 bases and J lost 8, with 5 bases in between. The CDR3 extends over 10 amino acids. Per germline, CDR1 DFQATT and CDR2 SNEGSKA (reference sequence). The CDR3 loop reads CSARGDEQFF. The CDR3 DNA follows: TGCAGTGCTAGGGGGGATGAGCAGTTCTTC.

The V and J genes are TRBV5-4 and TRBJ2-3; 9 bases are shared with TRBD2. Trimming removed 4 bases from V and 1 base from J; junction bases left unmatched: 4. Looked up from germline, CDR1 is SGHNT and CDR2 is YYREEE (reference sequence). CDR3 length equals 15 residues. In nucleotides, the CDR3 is TGTGCCAGCAGCGTTAGCGGGAGCGGCACAGATACGCAGTATTTT. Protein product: CASSVSGSGTDTQYF.

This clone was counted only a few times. The CDR3 region has the DNA TGTGCCAGCAGTTCTCAGGGGTGGGAAAAACTGTTTTTT. Translated, it gives CASSSQGWEKLFF. The chain recombines TRBV28 with TRBJ1-4, with a weak D call TRBD1 (6 bases). V was shortened by 4 bases and J by 8 bases, with 11 bases between the two germline ends. CDR1 MDHEN and CDR2 SYDVKM come from the germline V gene. The CDR3 extends over 13 amino acids.

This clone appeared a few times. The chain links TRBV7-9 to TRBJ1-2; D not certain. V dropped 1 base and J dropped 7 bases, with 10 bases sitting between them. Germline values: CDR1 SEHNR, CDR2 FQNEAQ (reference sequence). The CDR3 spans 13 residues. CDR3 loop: CASSLVQAPGYTF. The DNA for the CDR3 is TGTGCCAGCAGCTTAGTCCAGGCCCCTGGCTACACCTTC.

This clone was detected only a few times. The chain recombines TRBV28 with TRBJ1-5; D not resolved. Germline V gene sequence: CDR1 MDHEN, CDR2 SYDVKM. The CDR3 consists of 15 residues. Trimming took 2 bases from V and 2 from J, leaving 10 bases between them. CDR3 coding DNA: TGTGCCAGCAGTTTAGAGTCCTTTGGCAATCAGCCCCAGCATTTT. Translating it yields CASSLESFGNQPQHF.

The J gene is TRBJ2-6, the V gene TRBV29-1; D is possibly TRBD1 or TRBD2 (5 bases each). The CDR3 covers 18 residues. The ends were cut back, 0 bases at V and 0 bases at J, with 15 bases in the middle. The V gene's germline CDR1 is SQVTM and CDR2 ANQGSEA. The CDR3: CSVEDRGKGSSGANVLTF. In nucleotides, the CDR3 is TGCAGCGTTGAAGATCGAGGGAAGGGGAGCTCTGGGGCCAACGTCCTGACTTTC.

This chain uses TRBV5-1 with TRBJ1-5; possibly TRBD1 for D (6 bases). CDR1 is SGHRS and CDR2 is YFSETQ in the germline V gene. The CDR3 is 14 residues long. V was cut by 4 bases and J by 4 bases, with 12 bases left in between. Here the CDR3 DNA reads TGCGCCAGCAGCGATGGAGACAGGAATCAGCCCCAGCATTTT. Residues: CASSDGDRNQPQHF.

DNA of the CDR3: TGTGCCAGCAGCAAGGCGAGGGGACAGGGAGGCGAAGATACGCAGTATTTT. Amino acids: CASSKARGQGGEDTQYF. V and J are TRBV5-4 and TRBJ2-3; 9 nucleotides line up with TRBD1. Germline trimming cut 4 bases from V and 5 bases from J; bases unmatched to any gene: 14. CDR3 length: 17 amino acids. Germline V gene data show CDR1 as SGHNT and CDR2 as YYREEE (reference sequence).

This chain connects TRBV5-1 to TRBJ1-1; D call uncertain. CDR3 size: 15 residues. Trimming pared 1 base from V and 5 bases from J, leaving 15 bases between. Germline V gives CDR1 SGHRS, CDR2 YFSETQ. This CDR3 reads CASSLFDRDVTEAFF. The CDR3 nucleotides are TGCGCCAGCAGCTTGTTTGATCGTGATGTGACTGAAGCTTTCTTT.

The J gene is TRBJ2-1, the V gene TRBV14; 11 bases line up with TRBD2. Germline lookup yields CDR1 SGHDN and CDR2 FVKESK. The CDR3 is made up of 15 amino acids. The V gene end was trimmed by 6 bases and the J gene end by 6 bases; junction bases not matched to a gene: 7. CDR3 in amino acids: CASSPLAGGLNEQFF. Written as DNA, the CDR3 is TGTGCCAGCAGTCCTCTAGCGGGGGGACTCAATGAGCAGTTCTTC.

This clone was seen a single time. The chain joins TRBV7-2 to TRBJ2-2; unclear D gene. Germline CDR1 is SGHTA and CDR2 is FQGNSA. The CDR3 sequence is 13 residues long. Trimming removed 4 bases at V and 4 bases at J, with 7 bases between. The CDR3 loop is CASSYLSTGELFF. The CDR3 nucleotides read TGTGCCAGCAGCTATCTGAGCACCGGGGAGCTGTTTTTT.

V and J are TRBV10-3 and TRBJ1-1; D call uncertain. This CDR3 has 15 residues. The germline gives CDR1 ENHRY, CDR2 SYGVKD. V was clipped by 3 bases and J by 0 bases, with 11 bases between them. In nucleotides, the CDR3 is TGTGCCATCAGTGATTTTGGCCTTCTGAACACTGAAGCTTTCTTT. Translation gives CAISDFGLLNTEAFF.

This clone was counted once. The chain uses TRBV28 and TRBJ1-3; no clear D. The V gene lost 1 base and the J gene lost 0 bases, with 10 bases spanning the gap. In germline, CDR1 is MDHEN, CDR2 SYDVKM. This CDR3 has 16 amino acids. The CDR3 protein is CASSLSGARSGNTIYF. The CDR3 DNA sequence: TGTGCCAGCAGTTTATCAGGCGCTCGCTCTGGAAACACCATATATTTT. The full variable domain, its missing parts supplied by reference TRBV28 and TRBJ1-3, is DVKVTQSSRYLVKRTGEKVFLECVQDMDHENMFWYRQDPGLGLRLIYFSYDVKMKEKGDIPEGYSVSREKKERFSLILESASTNQTSMYLCASSLSGARSGNTIYFGEGSWLTVV.

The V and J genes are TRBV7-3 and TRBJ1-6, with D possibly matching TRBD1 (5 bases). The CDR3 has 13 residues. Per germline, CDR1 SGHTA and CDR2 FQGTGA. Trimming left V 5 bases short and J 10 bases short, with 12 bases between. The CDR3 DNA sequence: TGTGCCAGCAGCCGTGGGGCAGAGTCACCCCTCCACTTT. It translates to CASSRGAESPLHF.

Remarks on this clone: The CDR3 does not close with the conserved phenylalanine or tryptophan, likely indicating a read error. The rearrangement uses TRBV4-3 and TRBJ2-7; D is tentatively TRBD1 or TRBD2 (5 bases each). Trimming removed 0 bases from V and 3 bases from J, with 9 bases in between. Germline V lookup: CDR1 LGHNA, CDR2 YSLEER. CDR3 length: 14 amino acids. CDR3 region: CASSQDLGVYEQYL. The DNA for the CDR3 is TGCGCCAGCAGCCAAGATTTGGGGGTCTACGAGCAGTACCTC.

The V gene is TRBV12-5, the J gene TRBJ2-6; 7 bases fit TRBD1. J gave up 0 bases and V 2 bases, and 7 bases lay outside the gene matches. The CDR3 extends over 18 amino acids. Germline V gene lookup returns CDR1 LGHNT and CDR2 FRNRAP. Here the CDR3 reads CASGLTGQTSSGANVLTF. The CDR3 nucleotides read TGTGCTAGTGGTTTGACGGGACAGACCTCCTCTGGGGCCAACGTCCTGACTTTC.